Detailed here is one T cell receptor beta chain. The antigen is not known. Researchers made TCR cDNA using 5'RACE template switching, and this step added a universal primer site and UMIs. TCRdb processed the 5' RACE reads anew with MiXCR; each CDR3 protein has one entry. The data hold roughly 340,000 distinct CDR3 sequences, with under 5% observed a single time. This sample was taken from a study of T cells after yellow fever vaccination. Study results and limitations: Faster peaking, at day 5 versus 15, marked a secondary response that was weaker. The booster response re-showed most primary clones: around 96% CD4, over 80% CD8. CD4 and CD8 compartments shared a small share of clonotypes.

The source of this sequence is a man between 18 and 29 years old who received the YFV17D yellow fever vaccine. The sequenced sample was PBMCs, obtained 5 days after the yellow fever booster vaccination.

The CDR3 DNA sequence: TGCGCCAGCAGCCGCGGGGGGGGCAGAGATACGCAGTATTTT. Translated: CASSRGGGRDTQYF. The rearrangement joins TRBV4-1 to TRBJ2-3; 9 bases align to TRBD2. Unmatched junction bases numbered 4, after V lost 4 bases and J lost 5 bases. Germline loops: CDR1 MGHRA, CDR2 YSYEKL. The CDR3 spans 14 residues.